Below are 8 T cell receptor beta chains sequenced from a single sample in a study of cytomegalovirus exposure and HLA in healthy donors. The PCR had 60 Vbeta and 13 Jbeta primers. The repertoire was sequenced with immunoSEQ multiplex PCR; TCRdb's copy has only in-frame clones and lacks some. The sample lists around 170,000 clones, around 85% seen once, with roughly 6% in the top ten. Input material: PBMCs. All receptors come from a middle-aged man in good health and CMV-seropositive.

The CDR3 reads CAWTIAGGYEQYF. CDR3 sequence (DNA): TGTGCCTGGACAATAGCGGGGGGATACGAGCAGTACTTC. The rearrangement joins TRBV30 to TRBJ2-7; 10 bases match TRBD2. This CDR3 is 13 amino acids long. V was pared by 4 bases and J by 4 bases, with 4 bases of the junction left unmatched. CDR1 is GTSNPN and CDR2 is SVGIG in the germline V gene (reference sequence).

The chain recombines TRBV5-1 with TRBJ1-4; the match to TRBD1 covers 9 bases. V lost 6 bases and J lost 6; bases outside the gene matches: 9. CDR3 length equals 15 residues. Germline CDR1 and CDR2: SGHRS and YFSETQ. The CDR3 nucleotides read TGCGCCAGCAACAGGGGGCGGGATACCCATGAAAAACTGTTTTTT. It yields the protein CASNRGRDTHEKLFF.

J is TRBJ2-3 and V is TRBV7-2, with 10 nucleotides matching TRBD1. The CDR3 sequence is 14 residues long. V trimming: 3 bases; J trimming: 5 bases; junction bases outside the gene matches: 2. Germline V gene lookup returns CDR1 SGHTA and CDR2 FQGNSA. The CDR3 sequence is CASSFGQGGDTQYF. As DNA, the CDR3 is TGTGCCAGCAGCTTTGGACAGGGGGGAGATACGCAGTATTTT.

This sequence joins TRBV9 and TRBJ2-7, with a tentative D call TRBD1 (5 bases). The V gene lost 0 bases and the J gene lost 3 bases, with 16 bases spanning the gap. CDR1 and CDR2 from the germline V gene are SGDLS and YYNGEE. The CDR3 runs 16 residues. The CDR3 sequence: CASSVEVQGASYEQYF. The CDR3 region has the DNA TGTGCCAGCAGCGTAGAGGTACAAGGGGCCAGCTACGAGCAGTACTTC.

This clone appeared a single time. This chain uses TRBV6-5 with TRBJ1-2; 7 bases are a match to TRBD1. Trimming removed 3 bases from V and 5 bases from J; junction bases left unmatched: 6. This CDR3 contains 14 residues. The germline CDR1 and CDR2 sequences are MNHEY and SVGAGI. The CDR3 coding sequence is TGTGCCAGCAGTTATGGGACAGCCTTTTATGGCTACACCTTC. This gives the protein CASSYGTAFYGYTF.

V gene TRBV2 combines with J gene TRBJ1-2; tentatively, D is TRBD1 (5 bases). The CDR3 consists of 15 residues. Trimming cost V 2 bases and J 4 bases, with 14 bases left between them. CDR1 SNHLY and CDR2 FYNNEI come from the germline V gene. The DNA of the CDR3 is TGTGCCAGCAGTGAAATGAGGGGCGGGAGCTATGGCTACACCTTC. Protein: CASSEMRGGSYGYTF.

The chain carries TRBV21-1 and TRBJ1-4. TRBV21-1 is a recognized pseudogene. The CDR3 is made up of 15 amino acids. CDR3 in amino acids: CASSRMGGDSEKLFF. In DNA, the CDR3 is TGTGCCAGCAGCCGGATGGGAGGGGATAGCGAAAAACTGTTTTTT.

The chain recombines TRBV5-8 with TRBJ1-1; D is undetermined. V was cut by 0 bases and J by 6 bases, with 6 bases left in between. Germline CDR1 reads SGHTS; CDR2 reads YDEGEE. This CDR3 has 12 amino acids. In DNA, the CDR3 is TGTGCCAGCAGCTTGGGTGGGCCTGAAGCTTTCTTT. This encodes CASSLGGPEAFF.